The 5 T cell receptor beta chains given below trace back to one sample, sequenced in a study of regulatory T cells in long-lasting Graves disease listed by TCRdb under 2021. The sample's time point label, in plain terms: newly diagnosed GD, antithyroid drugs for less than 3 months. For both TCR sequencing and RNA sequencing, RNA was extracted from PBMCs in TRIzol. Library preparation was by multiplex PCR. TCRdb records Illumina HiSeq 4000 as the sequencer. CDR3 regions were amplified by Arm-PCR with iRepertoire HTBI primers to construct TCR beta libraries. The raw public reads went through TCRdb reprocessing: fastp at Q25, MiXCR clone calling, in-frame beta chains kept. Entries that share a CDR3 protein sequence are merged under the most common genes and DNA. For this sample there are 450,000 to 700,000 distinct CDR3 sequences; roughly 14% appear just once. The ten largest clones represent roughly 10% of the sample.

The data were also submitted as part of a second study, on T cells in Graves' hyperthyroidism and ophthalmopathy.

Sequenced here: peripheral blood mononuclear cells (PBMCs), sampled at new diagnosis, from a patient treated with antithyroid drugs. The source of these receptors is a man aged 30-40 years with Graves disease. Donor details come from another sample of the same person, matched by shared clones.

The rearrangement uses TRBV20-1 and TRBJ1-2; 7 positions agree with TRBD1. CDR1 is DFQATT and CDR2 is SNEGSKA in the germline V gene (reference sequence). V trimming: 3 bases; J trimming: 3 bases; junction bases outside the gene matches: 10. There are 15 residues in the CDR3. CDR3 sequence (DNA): TGCAGTGCTAGTTATAGGGGGCGGATGGACTATGGCTACACCTTC. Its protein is CSASYRGRMDYGYTF.

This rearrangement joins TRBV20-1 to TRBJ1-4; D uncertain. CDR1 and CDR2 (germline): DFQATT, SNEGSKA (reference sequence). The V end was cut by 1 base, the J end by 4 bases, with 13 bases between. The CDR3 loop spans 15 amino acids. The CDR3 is CSARVKALNNEKLFF. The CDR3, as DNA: TGCAGTGCTAGAGTGAAGGCGCTGAATAATGAAAAACTGTTTTTT.

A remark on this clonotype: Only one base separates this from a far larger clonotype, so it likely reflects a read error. DNA of the CDR3: TGTGCCAGCAGCAGTCAAGCTGGGGCCAACGTCCTGACTTTC. Amino acids: CASSSQAGANVLTF. The chain is built from TRBV7-3 and TRBJ2-6; D is ambiguous. Germline V gene sequence: CDR1 SGHTA, CDR2 FQGTGA. The CDR3 spans 14 residues. V dropped 5 bases and J dropped 2 bases, with 7 bases sitting between them.

CDR3: CASSRIIGVDTEAFF. Here the CDR3 DNA reads TGCGCCAGCAGCCGAATAATAGGGGTTGACACTGAAGCTTTCTTT. V and J are TRBV4-1 and TRBJ1-1; D is perhaps TRBD1 (5 bases). The CDR3 extends over 15 amino acids. The germline gives CDR1 MGHRA, CDR2 YSYEKL. The V end lost 4 bases, the J end lost 3 bases, and 15 bases lay between the germline ends.

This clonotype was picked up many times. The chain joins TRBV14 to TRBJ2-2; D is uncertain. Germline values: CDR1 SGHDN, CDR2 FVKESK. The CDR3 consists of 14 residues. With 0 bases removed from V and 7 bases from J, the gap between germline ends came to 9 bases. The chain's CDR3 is CASSQDFGIGELFF. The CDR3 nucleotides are TGTGCCAGCAGCCAAGATTTCGGAATCGGGGAGCTGTTTTTT.